The next 24 T cell receptor beta chains were all read from a single sample in a study of blood T cell repertoires in COVID-19. The data were produced by immunoSEQ multiplex PCR, yet TCRdb's version contains in-frame clones alone and is incomplete. The sample shows around 250,000 clones, less than 90% of them seen only once. Sequenced sample: peripheral blood. The origin of the receptors is a woman between 40 and 55 years old who had recovered from COVID-19.

V usage is TRBV7-2 and J usage is TRBJ1-2, with D perhaps TRBD1 (5 bases). The germline V gene has CDR1 SGHTA and CDR2 FQGNSA. V gave up 2 bases and J gave up 3 bases, with 16 bases separating them. The CDR3 is 16 residues long. Here the CDR3 reads CASSLQSAEGHYGYTF. The DNA for the CDR3 is TGTGCCAGCAGCTTACAGTCTGCGGAGGGACACTATGGCTACACCTTC.

This clone was observed once. One junction end disagrees with the germline gene, perhaps due to a read error. V is TRBV11-2 and J is TRBJ1-2; TRBD1 matches 7 bases. This CDR3 region has 14 residues. Germline CDR1 and CDR2: SGHAT and FQNNGV. Here the CDR3 reads CASSLGTANYGYTF. DNA for the CDR3: TGTGCCAGCAGTTTAGGGACAGCCAACTATGGCTACACCTTC.

The chain recombines TRBV7-6 with TRBJ2-2; TRBD2 aligns across 13 bases. V was clipped by 4 bases and J by 6 bases; unmatched bases: 5. Germline loops: CDR1 SGHVS, CDR2 FNYEAQ. This CDR3 comprises 16 residues. The DNA of the CDR3 is TGTGCCAGCAGCTCGACTAGCGGGGGGCCCCCCGGGGAGCTGTTTTTT. Its protein product is CASSSTSGGPPGELFF.

V is TRBV11-2 and J is TRBJ2-7; the D gene is possibly TRBD2 (5 bases). V was shortened by 4 bases and J by 0 bases, with 16 bases between the two germline ends. The CDR3 extends over 16 amino acids. The germline gives CDR1 SGHAT, CDR2 FQNNGV. The CDR3 nucleotides read TGTGCCAGCAGCTCCGGACTGGACGGAGCCTCCTACGAGCAGTACTTC. Translating it yields CASSSGLDGASYEQYF.

This chain links TRBV27 with TRBJ1-2; unclear D gene. Deletions cut 8 bases from V and 3 bases from J, with 13 bases between. Germline lookup yields CDR1 MNHEY and CDR2 SMNVEV (reference sequence). This CDR3 has 13 residues. The CDR3 reads CASGPGRDYGYTF. The DNA for the CDR3 is TGTGCCAGCGGTCCTGGGCGAGACTATGGCTACACCTTC.

The V call is TRBV24-1, the J call TRBJ1-2; 9 nucleotides match TRBD1. V was pared by 10 bases and J by 7 bases, with 12 bases of the junction left unmatched. CDR1 and CDR2 from the germline V gene are KGHDR and SFDVKD. This CDR3 contains 14 residues. DNA of the CDR3: TGTGCCACTCTTGCCGGGGACAGGGACTCTGGCTACACCTTC. Protein sequence: CATLAGDRDSGYTF.

The rearrangement uses TRBV6-2 or TRBV6-3 and TRBJ1-5; possibly TRBD1 for D (5 bases). CDR3 length: 16 amino acids. Germline V lookup: CDR1 MNHEY, CDR2 SVGEGT. V was cut by 0 bases and J by 5 bases, with 14 bases left in between. CDR3 sequence reads: CASSYSGPTRDQPQHF. The CDR3 DNA follows: TGTGCCAGCAGTTACTCGGGCCCGACCAGGGATCAGCCCCAGCATTTT.

The rearrangement links TRBV7-2 to TRBJ2-5; 15 bases line up with TRBD2. The germline V gene encodes CDR1 SGHTA and CDR2 FQGNSA. The CDR3 spans 18 residues. Trimming took 5 bases from V and 3 from J; bases not matched to a gene: 10. The CDR3 bases are TGTGCCAGCAGCCCCCCCCTCAGGACTAGCGGGGGGGAAGAGACCCAGTACTTC. Residues: CASSPPLRTSGGEETQYF.

The chain joins TRBV10-1 to TRBJ1-1; no definite D call. Trimming took off 10 bases at V and 5 bases at J, with 17 bases between the two ends. This CDR3 comprises 13 residues. Germline V gene data show CDR1 as WNHNN and CDR2 as SYGVQD (reference sequence). CDR3 nucleotides: TGCGCCACCCGCCCGGGGTTCGGGACTGAAGCTTTCTTT. Translated, it gives CATRPGFGTEAFF.

The chain employs TRBV5-1 and TRBJ2-3, with D perhaps matching TRBD1 (5 bases). The V gene lost 2 bases and the J gene lost 5 bases, with 9 bases spanning the gap. The germline V gene encodes CDR1 SGHRS and CDR2 YFSETQ. This CDR3 has 13 residues. The CDR3 region is CASSFEGVDTQYF. For the CDR3, the DNA is TGCGCCAGCAGCTTTGAAGGGGTAGATACGCAGTATTTT.

The genes are TRBV6-1 and TRBJ1-1, with D unresolved. This CDR3 has 13 residues. V lost 3 bases and J lost 3, with 8 bases in between. Per germline, CDR1 MNHNS and CDR2 SASEGT. CDR3 protein: CASSDERYTEAFF. CDR3 sequence (DNA): TGTGCCAGCAGTGACGAGAGATACACTGAAGCTTTCTTT.

The chain joins TRBV11-2 to TRBJ2-3, with a weak D call TRBD2 (5 bases). Germline V CDR1 and CDR2: SGHAT, FQNNGV. The germline V and J ends were trimmed by 2 bases and 2 bases, with 11 bases remaining between them. CDR3 length: 15 amino acids. Here the CDR3 reads CASSLTGGFTDTQYF. As DNA, the CDR3 is TGTGCCAGCAGCTTAACTGGAGGATTCACAGATACGCAGTATTTT.

This clone was recorded many times. The chain recombines TRBV19 with TRBJ2-5, with a possible D match to TRBD2 (7 bases). Per the germline V gene, CDR1 is LNHDA and CDR2 is SQIVND (reference sequence). Trimming removed 6 bases at V and 0 bases at J, with 20 bases between. This CDR3 is built from 17 residues. In nucleotides, the CDR3 is TGTGCCAGTAGCAAGAAAGGGCGGGGGCTATACCAAGAGACCCAGTACTTC. This encodes CASSKKGRGLYQETQYF.

J is TRBJ2-7 and V is TRBV11-2, with 7 bases that match TRBD1. The CDR3 has 12 amino acids. The V gene end was trimmed by 5 bases and the J gene end by 4 bases; junction bases not matched to a gene: 2. Looked up from germline, CDR1 is SGHAT and CDR2 is FQNNGV. The CDR3 protein is CASSATGYEQYF. Here the CDR3 DNA reads TGTGCCAGCAGCGCGACAGGGTACGAGCAGTACTTC.

This chain uses TRBV5-1 with TRBJ2-1; 9 bases match TRBD1. CDR3 length equals 15 residues. The germline CDR1 and CDR2 sequences are SGHRS and YFSETQ. The ends lost 4 bases at V and 6 bases at J; junction bases unmatched: 8. The CDR3 nucleotides are TGCGCCAGCAGCGCCCAAGGACAGGGGATCAATGAGCAGTTCTTC. Translated: CASSAQGQGINEQFF.

This clone has a single count. The J gene is TRBJ1-5, the V gene TRBV27; D is unresolved. The V gene lost 4 bases and the J gene lost 4 bases, with 8 bases spanning the gap. CDR3 size: 13 residues. Germline V gene data show CDR1 as MNHEY and CDR2 as SMNVEV (reference sequence). The CDR3 DNA follows: TGTGCCAGCAGTTCCTTAATAAATCAGCCCCAGCATTTT. Protein sequence: CASSSLINQPQHF.

The J gene is TRBJ2-7, the V gene TRBV3-1 (or the pseudogene TRBV3-2); a weak D match, TRBD2 (7 bases). The CDR3 runs 16 residues. Looked up from germline, CDR1 is LGHDT and CDR2 is YNNKEL (reference sequence). The V gene lost 3 bases and the J gene lost 0 bases, with 15 bases spanning the gap. As DNA, the CDR3 is TGTGCCAGCAGCCAGAGGGGCGGGGGCCTCTCCTACGAGCAGTACTTC. Its translation is CASSQRGGGLSYEQYF.

The chain carries TRBV28 and TRBJ1-5; D not resolved. The V end lost 10 bases, the J end lost 0 bases, and 16 bases lay between the germline ends. The CDR3 totals 15 residues. Germline values: CDR1 MDHEN, CDR2 SYDVKM. CDR3 sequence reads: CAIELSPGSNQPQHF. The CDR3 DNA reads as TGTGCCATTGAACTTTCCCCGGGTAGCAATCAGCCCCAGCATTTT.

This clone was seen a single time. This sequence joins TRBV15 and TRBJ2-6, with 7 bases fitting TRBD1. This CDR3 is 16 amino acids long. The germline CDR1 and CDR2 sequences are LNHNV and YYDKDF (reference sequence). Trimming at V came to 5 bases and at J to 0 bases, leaving 4 bases not matched to a gene. Here the CDR3 reads CATSLRQGSGANVLTF. As DNA, the CDR3 is TGTGCCACCAGCCTAAGACAGGGCTCTGGGGCCAACGTCCTGACTTTC.

The rearrangement links TRBV24-1 to TRBJ2-7; D remains unclear. The length of the CDR3 is 11 residues. The germline V gene has CDR1 KGHDR and CDR2 SFDVKD. V lost 1 base to trimming and J lost 10 bases, with 7 bases between them. The CDR3 region is CATSDFTHQYF. CDR3 coding DNA: TGTGCCACCAGTGATTTTACACATCAGTACTTC.

In its sample, this clone was seen a few times. The rearrangement links TRBV6-5 to TRBJ1-2, with D perhaps TRBD1 (5 bases). The CDR3 has 13 amino acids. CDR1 and CDR2 (germline): MNHEY, SVGAGI. V lost 6 bases and J 6 bases, leaving 14 bases between the germline ends. CDR3 sequence reads: CASSYRARDGYTF. DNA for the CDR3: TGTGCCAGCAGCTATCGAGCCAGGGATGGCTACACCTTC.

V usage is TRBV19 and J usage is TRBJ1-1; perhaps TRBD1 as D (5 bases). The germline V gene encodes CDR1 LNHDA and CDR2 SQIVND (reference sequence). This CDR3 spans 12 amino acids. The germline V and J ends were trimmed by 4 bases and 10 bases, with 13 bases remaining between them. The CDR3 coding sequence is TGTGCCAGTAGTAATGAGGGGAGGTTAGCTTTCTTT. It encodes CASSNEGRLAFF.

This clone was seen a single time. The rearrangement joins TRBV11-3 to TRBJ2-5; possibly TRBD1 for D (5 bases). The CDR3 is made up of 13 amino acids. CDR1 and CDR2 from the germline V gene are SGHNT and YENEEA. V lost 10 bases and J 3 bases, leaving 15 bases between the germline ends. The CDR3 coding sequence is TGTGCCACAACATCGACAGAGAAAGAGACCCAGTACTTC. Protein sequence: CATTSTEKETQYF.

This chain connects TRBV5-4 to TRBJ2-3; D unresolved. The V gene lost 4 bases and the J gene lost 1 base, with 13 bases spanning the gap. CDR1 is SGHNT, CDR2 YYREEE, per germline (reference sequence). The CDR3 sequence is 15 residues long. The CDR3 here is CASSTVLEGTDTQYF. In DNA form, the CDR3 reads TGTGCCAGCAGCACCGTTCTTGAGGGCACAGATACGCAGTATTTT.